Below are 14 T cell receptor beta chains sequenced from a single sample in a study of T cells expressing NK-cell markers. TCRdb re-called the 5' RACE reads; every CDR3 protein appears as one record, without DNA. Its table lists about 380,000 distinct CDR3 sequences. The sample taken for sequencing was blood T cells: a sorted CD56 or NKG2C T cell subset, CD4+ or CD8+ T cells, or bulk PBMC T cells (not recorded which). All receptors derive from a man between 18 and 69 years old in good health.

The chain carries TRBV3-1 and TRBJ2-5; the D call of TRBD1 rests on TCRdb alone, since no DNA is present to check it. Germline V CDR1 and CDR2: LGHDT, YNNKEL (reference sequence). The CDR3 has 14 amino acids. CDR3 in amino acids: CASNLAGPQETQYF.

V and J are TRBV2 and TRBJ2-5; TCRdb outputs TRBD1, but without DNA this stays unchecked. This CDR3 is 12 amino acids long. Germline CDR1 is SNHLY and CDR2 is FYNNEI. CDR3 loop: CASLSLGGSQYF. Filled out from reference TRBV2 and TRBJ2-5, the complete variable domain reads EPEVTQTPSHQVTQMGQEVILRCVPISNHLYFYWYRQILGQKVEFLVSFYNNEISEKSEIFDDQFSVERPDGSNFTLKIRSTKLEDSAMYFCASLSLGGSQYFGPGTRLLVL.

The rearrangement uses TRBV7-3 and TRBJ2-2; TCRdb proposes TRBD1, but this gene call is untestable without DNA. This CDR3 has 15 residues. Germline assignment: CDR1 SGHTA and CDR2 FQGTGA. CDR3 loop: CASSLLGQGTGELFF. Drawing the rest from reference TRBV7-3 and TRBJ2-2, the complete variable domain is GAGVSQTPSNKVTEKGKYVELRCDPISGHTALYWYRQSLGQGPEFLIYFQGTGAADDSGLPNDRFFAVRPEGSVSTLKIQRTERGDSAVYLCASSLLGQGTGELFFGEGSRLTVL.

The gene calls are TRBV7-3 and TRBJ2-7; TCRdb's D gene call, TRBD1, goes unchecked for lack of DNA. The length of the CDR3 is 13 residues. The germline gives CDR1 SGHTA, CDR2 FQGTGA. The CDR3 reads CASSPYGHHEQYF.

This rearrangement joins TRBV25-1 to TRBJ2-3; TCRdb calls TRBD1, which cannot be checked without DNA. Looked up from germline, CDR1 is MGHDK and CDR2 is SYGVNS. The CDR3 totals 17 residues. The chain's CDR3 is CASSQGGRGRFADTQYF.

V gene TRBV18 combines with J gene TRBJ1-1; TCRdb outputs TRBD1, but without DNA this stays unchecked. CDR1 and CDR2 (germline): KGHSH, LQKENI. This CDR3 has 18 residues. CDR3 region: CASSPRLGWGTMNTEAFF. Looking up the rest from reference TRBV18 and TRBJ1-1 gives the full variable domain: NAGVMQNPRHLVRRRGQEARLRCSPMKGHSHVYWYRQLPEEGLKFMVYLQKENIIDESGMPKERFSAEFPKEGPSILRIQQVVRGDSAAYFCASSPRLGWGTMNTEAFFGQGTRLTVV.

The V gene is TRBV3-1, the J gene TRBJ2-1; TCRdb gives TRBD2 as the D gene, but with no DNA this cannot be confirmed. The germline V gene encodes CDR1 LGHDT and CDR2 YNNKEL (reference sequence). This CDR3 has 19 amino acids. The chain's CDR3 is CASSTRTSGGSSSYNEQFF.

The chain combines TRBV12-3 or TRBV12-4 with TRBJ2-7; the D call of TRBD1 rests on TCRdb alone, since no DNA is present to check it. CDR3 size: 13 residues. This chain's CDR3 is CASKLGKGHEQYF.

The chain uses TRBV5-1 and TRBJ2-5; lacking DNA, the TRBD2 call made by TCRdb goes unchecked. CDR1 and CDR2 from the germline V gene are SGHRS and YFSETQ. This CDR3 contains 18 residues. The CDR3 here is CASSLRPPSGGYQETQYF.

The rearrangement links TRBV7-9 to TRBJ2-5; as DNA is missing, the TRBD2 call by TCRdb cannot be tested. This CDR3 region has 15 residues. Germline V gene lookup returns CDR1 SEHNR and CDR2 FQNEAQ (reference sequence). The CDR3 loop reads CASSADSSFQETQYF.

The V gene is TRBV6-6, the J gene TRBJ2-2. The CDR3 runs 13 residues. Per germline, CDR1 MNHNY and CDR2 SVGAGI (reference sequence). The CDR3 loop is CASNPSNTGELFF.

The rearrangement links TRBV6-1 to TRBJ2-1. The CDR3 is made up of 19 amino acids. The V gene's germline CDR1 is MNHNS and CDR2 SASEGT. CDR3 amino acids: CASSEQSVGKQIMRYEQFF.

The gene calls are TRBV6-4 and TRBJ2-1; TCRdb gives TRBD1 as the D gene, but with no DNA this cannot be confirmed. Germline CDR1 reads MRHNA; CDR2 reads SNTAGT. The CDR3 sequence is 16 residues long. The CDR3 loop is CASSDSLGGPYNEQFF.

V gene TRBV13 combines with J gene TRBJ2-3; the D call of TRBD1 rests on TCRdb alone, since no DNA is present to check it. CDR1 is PRHDT, CDR2 FYEKMQ, per germline (reference sequence). The CDR3 is 14 amino acids. The CDR3 protein is CASSFNRGLDTQYF.